The source of this T cell receptor (beta chain) is a study of T-cell reconstitution after alpha-beta-depleted transplantation in children. This sample's TCRbeta library carried unique molecular identifier barcodes. TCRdb processed the PCR reads anew with MiXCR; each CDR3 protein has one entry. The repertoire holds approximately 420,000 distinct CDR3 sequences, with approximately 10% as singletons. Details on this clonotype: At one end the junction does not follow the germline gene, possibly because of a read error.

This clonotype was sampled from a human donor who donated a stem cell graft to a child with acute myeloid leukemia. Sequencing was performed on PBMCs from the stem cell graft donor, taken from the stem cell graft.

The CDR3 bases are TGTGCCAGCAGTAACTCCGGGAAAGGAGATACGCAGTATTTT. It yields the protein CASSNSGKGDTQYF. The chain combines TRBV6-5 with TRBJ2-3, with TRBD2 as a possible D gene (5 bases). Germline values: CDR1 MNHEY, CDR2 SVGAGI. This CDR3 spans 14 amino acids.